These 16 T cell receptor beta chains were all obtained from the same sample, sequenced in a study of blood T cells in healthy people across ages. The second PCR ran 7 to 11 cycles with a sample-barcoded 5' primer and J-beta primers. TCRdb ran MiXCR on the 5' RACE reads and lists one entry per CDR3 protein. The repertoire consists of about 1.8 million distinct CDR3 sequences, with less than 50% occurring once and the leading ten covering less than 2.5%. Input material: blood. The receptors stem from a woman between 40 and 50 years old in good health.

The V and J genes are TRBV7-8 and TRBJ2-3, with D possibly TRBD2 on 5 matching bases. V was cut by 3 bases and J by 7 bases, with 17 bases left in between. CDR3 length equals 15 residues. The germline V gene has CDR1 SGHVS and CDR2 FQNEAQ. CDR3 in DNA: TGTGCCAGCAGCTTCCGACTAATGCCCGGATATACGCAGTATTTT. Translated, it gives CASSFRLMPGYTQYF.

The gene calls are TRBV27 and TRBJ1-4; D call uncertain. The CDR3 totals 19 residues. The V end was cut by 8 bases, the J end by 3 bases, with 28 bases between. From germline, CDR1 is MNHEY and CDR2 SMNVEV (reference sequence). DNA for the CDR3: TGTGCCAGCCGCGGCGGCGGTAGGGAGTGGAGAACGGCTAATGAAAAACTGTTTTTT. Translating gives CASRGGGREWRTANEKLFF.

The CDR3 reads CSAQVGVSSYNEQFF. The CDR3 DNA reads as TGCAGCGCCCAGGTGGGGGTGAGCTCCTACAATGAGCAGTTCTTC. The chain joins TRBV29-1 to TRBJ2-1; either TRBD1 or TRBD2 may fit D (5 bases each). Germline V gene data show CDR1 as SQVTM and CDR2 as ANQGSEA. Trimming removed 7 bases at V and 0 bases at J, with 16 bases between. The CDR3 has 15 amino acids.

This clonotype occurred many times. The rearrangement uses TRBV6-5 and TRBJ2-7; 9 bases align to TRBD1. The CDR3 consists of 13 residues. J was trimmed by 3 bases and V by 7 bases; bases with no gene match: 4. In germline, CDR1 is MNHEY, CDR2 SVGAGI. CDR3 residues: CASTSDRGYEQYF. The CDR3 DNA reads TGTGCCAGCACATCGGACAGGGGCTACGAGCAGTACTTC.

The CDR3: CASSGDRGHAFF. The CDR3 nucleotides read TGTGCCAGCAGCGGGGACAGGGGGCACGCTTTCTTT. The genes are TRBV9 and TRBJ1-1, with 12 bases lining up with TRBD1. This CDR3 contains 12 residues. CDR1 is SGDLS and CDR2 is YYNGEE in the germline V gene. Losses at the gene ends were 3 bases for V and 11 bases for J; bases not matched to a gene: 2.

The genes are TRBV27 and TRBJ1-1; possibly TRBD1 for D (5 bases). Germline V CDR1 and CDR2: MNHEY, SMNVEV (reference sequence). The CDR3 is 13 amino acids. Trimming removed 5 bases from V and 5 bases from J, with 12 bases in between. CDR3 amino acids: CASSATVWTEAFF. CDR3 nucleotides: TGTGCCAGCAGTGCGACAGTATGGACTGAAGCTTTCTTT.

This chain connects TRBV14 to TRBJ2-3, with 11 nucleotides matching TRBD1. Germline CDR1 is SGHDN and CDR2 is FVKESK. The V gene end was trimmed by 4 bases and the J gene end by 0 bases; junction bases not matched to a gene: 12. The CDR3 is 19 residues long. CDR3 protein: CASSLRPGQGDSSTDTQYF. Here the CDR3 DNA reads TGTGCCAGCAGCCTTCGTCCGGGACAGGGGGACTCTAGCACAGATACGCAGTATTTT. The full variable domain, with the rest looked up from reference TRBV14 and TRBJ2-3, is EAGVTQFPSHSVIEKGQTVTLRCDPISGHDNLYWYRRVMGKEIKFLLHFVKESKQDESGMPNNRFLAERTGGTYSTLKVQPAELEDSGVYFCASSLRPGQGDSSTDTQYFGPGTRLTVL.

In DNA, the CDR3 is TGCAGTGCTAGAAATCCGTCCTACGAGCAGTACTTC. Protein: CSARNPSYEQYF. This chain connects TRBV20-1 to TRBJ2-7; D is uncertain. CDR3 size: 12 residues. Trimming took off 2 bases at V and 1 base at J, with 6 bases between the two ends. In germline, CDR1 is DFQATT, CDR2 SNEGSKA (reference sequence).

This rearrangement joins TRBV4-1 to TRBJ1-2, with a possible D match to TRBD1 (5 bases). There are 15 residues in the CDR3. V lost 0 bases and J 5 bases, leaving 13 bases between the germline ends. Per the germline V gene, CDR1 is MGHRA and CDR2 is YSYEKL. Here the CDR3 reads CASSQDKGTPYGYTF. DNA of the CDR3: TGCGCCAGCAGCCAAGATAAGGGGACGCCTTATGGCTACACCTTC.

This clonotype came up a few times. The rearrangement joins TRBV4-1 to TRBJ2-1, with D perhaps TRBD1 or TRBD2 (5 bases each). Germline-derived CDR1 and CDR2 are MGHRA and YSYEKL. The CDR3 is 16 amino acids. V shed 0 bases and J shed 3 bases, with 12 bases lying between them. CDR3 DNA: TGCGCCAGCAGCCAAGACACTCGAGGGGTCTACAATGAGCAGTTCTTC. This sequence encodes CASSQDTRGVYNEQFF.

This clonotype was detected only a few times. This chain uses TRBV6-6 with TRBJ2-1, with D possibly TRBD1 on 7 matching bases. There are 16 residues in the CDR3. V was pared by 4 bases and J by 1 base, with 14 bases between. CDR1 MNHNY and CDR2 SVGAGI come from the germline V gene (reference sequence). The CDR3 region is CASSSPRGVSYNEQFF. The DNA of the CDR3 is TGTGCCAGCAGTTCCCCCAGGGGGGTTTCCTACAATGAGCAGTTCTTC.

V is TRBV20-1 and J is TRBJ1-2; D remains ambiguous. The germline V gene encodes CDR1 DFQATT and CDR2 SNEGSKA (reference sequence). Trimming removed 5 bases at V and 3 bases at J, with 10 bases between. The CDR3 has 12 amino acids. The CDR3 here is CSAPERDYGYTF. The CDR3 DNA reads TGCAGTGCTCCCGAGAGGGACTATGGCTACACCTTC.

Only a few counts were recorded for this clonotype. The chain carries TRBV5-1 and TRBJ2-1; possibly TRBD1 for D (7 bases). Germline CDR1 and CDR2: SGHRS and YFSETQ. The CDR3 runs to 14 residues. Between the trimmed V and J ends, which lost 4 bases and 7 bases, there was a span of 15 bases. The DNA of the CDR3 is TGCGCCAGCAGCGGAGGATCAGGGGGGAATGAGCAGTTCTTC. Its protein product is CASSGGSGGNEQFF. Variable domain in full (rest from reference TRBV5-1 and TRBJ2-1): KAGVTQTPRYLIKTRGQQVTLSCSPISGHRSVSWYQQTPGQGLQFLFEYFSETQRNKGNFPGRFSGRQFSNSRSEMNVSTLELGDSALYLCASSGGSGGNEQFFGPGTRLTVL.

This clonotype was seen only a few times. V and J are TRBV25-1 and TRBJ1-4; TRBD1 agrees at 8 bases. V lost 4 bases to trimming and J lost 7 bases; unmatched junction nucleotides: 8. The CDR3 is 15 amino acids. CDR1 is MGHDK and CDR2 is SYGVNS in the germline V gene. The CDR3 protein is CASSARTGSFEKLFF. CDR3 in DNA: TGTGCCAGCAGTGCCCGGACAGGGTCATTTGAAAAACTGTTTTTT.

A word on this clonotype: At one of its ends the junction is not consistent with the germline gene, which may arise from a read error. The V gene is TRBV9, the J gene TRBJ2-6; tentatively, D is TRBD1 (5 bases). Germline CDR1 SGDLS, CDR2 YYNGEE. The CDR3 contains 13 residues. This CDR3 reads CASSGSGASVLTF. As DNA, the CDR3 is TGTGCCAGCAGCGGTTCTGGGGCCAGCGTCCTGACTTTC.

This sequence joins TRBV4-3 and TRBJ2-3; D not certain. The CDR3 totals 14 residues. Trimming removed 4 bases from V and 4 bases from J, with 12 bases in between. The germline gives CDR1 LGHNA, CDR2 YSLEER. CDR3 protein: CASSLLLPSDTQYF. CDR3 bases: TGCGCCAGCAGCCTCCTACTTCCCTCAGATACGCAGTATTTT.